These 19 T cell receptor beta chains share one sample of origin, sequenced in a study of regulatory T cells in long-lasting Graves disease. Arm-PCR of CDR3 regions and iRepertoire HTBI primers were the basis on which TCR beta libraries were built. TCRdb used MiXCR to reprocess the multiplex PCR reads, holding one entry per CDR3 protein. The sample lists roughly 380,000 distinct CDR3 sequences; roughly a sixth were seen once. Noted time point: newly diagnosed GD, antithyroid drugs for less than 3 months. Generation of the TCR library employed RNA extracted from PBMCs. This sample was also put to use in a study of T cells in Graves' hyperthyroidism and ophthalmopathy.

The sequencing used peripheral blood mononuclear cells (PBMCs), collected at new diagnosis, from a patient treated with antithyroid drugs. The receptors derive from a man aged 35 to 55 with Graves disease.

In this sample, this clonotype turned up many times. This chain connects TRBV11-1 to TRBJ2-5, with D tentatively TRBD2 (6 bases). Germline-derived CDR1 and CDR2 are SGHAT and FQDESV (reference sequence). Trimming cost V 2 bases and J 2 bases, with 15 bases left between them. The CDR3 totals 16 residues. In nucleotides, the CDR3 is TGTGCCAGCAGCTTATCGATCGGGGACTCGCAAGAGACCCAGTACTTC. Translation gives CASSLSIGDSQETQYF.

Ten or more counts support this clonotype. V usage is TRBV7-9 and J usage is TRBJ2-5; unclear D gene. The CDR3 totals 14 residues. Deletions cut 4 bases from V and 1 base from J, with 10 bases between. CDR1 SEHNR and CDR2 FQNEAQ come from the germline V gene (reference sequence). CDR3 protein: CASSSHGGQETQYF. DNA for the CDR3: TGTGCCAGCAGCTCACATGGCGGCCAAGAGACCCAGTACTTC.

As concerns this clonotype: It differs at one base from a far larger clone, so likely a read error. The chain joins TRBV7-9 to TRBJ2-7; 12 bases line up with TRBD1. The CDR3 contains 14 residues. J lost 6 bases, V lost 7 bases, and 7 bases had no gene match. Germline-derived CDR1 and CDR2 are SEHNR and FQNEAQ (reference sequence). The DNA of the CDR3 is TGTGCCAGCAACCAGGGACAGGGGGCGAGCGAGCAGTACTTC. Amino acids: CASNQGQGASEQYF.

The J gene is TRBJ1-6, the V gene TRBV4-2, with D possibly matching TRBD1 (6 bases). Deletions cut 0 bases from V and 1 base from J, with 16 bases between. The CDR3 covers 19 residues. Germline CDR1 LGHNA, CDR2 YNFKEQ. The CDR3 nucleotides are TGTGCCAGCAGCCAAGATCCGAGGGGGGGAGCGTCCTATAATTCACCCCTCCACTTT. The encoded protein is CASSQDPRGGASYNSPLHF.

This clonotype was seen many times. The V call is TRBV10-2, the J call TRBJ2-7, with a weak D call TRBD1 (6 bases). The length of the CDR3 is 15 residues. The ends were cut back, 4 bases at V and 2 bases at J, with 15 bases in the middle. Germline CDR1 reads WSHSY; CDR2 reads SAAADI. The CDR3 nucleotides are TGCGCCAGCAGTGTCCCAGACAGGAGTACCTACGAGCAGTACTTC. Protein product: CASSVPDRSTYEQYF.

The CDR3 loop is CSASRATGTGSYEQYF. For the CDR3, the DNA is TGCAGTGCTAGTAGGGCTACCGGGACAGGCTCCTACGAGCAGTACTTC. V and J are TRBV20-1 and TRBJ2-7; 8 bases fit TRBD1. The CDR3 consists of 16 residues. V was clipped by 3 bases and J by 0 bases; unmatched bases: 10. Germline CDR1 reads DFQATT; CDR2 reads SNEGSKA (reference sequence).

This clonotype was counted only a few times. The J gene is TRBJ2-4, the V gene TRBV2, with D hard to call. The CDR3 is 15 amino acids. Germline CDR1 SNHLY, CDR2 FYNNEI. With 2 bases removed from V and 0 bases from J, the gap between germline ends came to 8 bases. CDR3 nucleotide sequence: TGTGCCAGCAGTGAACGTTTTATAGCCAAAAACATTCAGTACTTC. Its protein product is CASSERFIAKNIQYF. The full variable domain, in which reference TRBV2 and TRBJ2-4 provide the parts outside the CDR3, is EPEVTQTPSHQVTQMGQEVILRCVPISNHLYFYWYRQILGQKVEFLVSFYNNEISEKSEIFDDQFSVERPDGSNFTLKIRSTKLEDSAMYFCASSERFIAKNIQYFGAGTRLSVL.

In its sample, this clonotype was seen a few times. A read error may explain this, as a much larger clone is one base away. The V gene is TRBV24-1, the J gene TRBJ1-2; tentatively, D is TRBD1 (6 bases). V lost 5 bases and J lost 6, with 18 bases in between. The germline gives CDR1 KGHDR, CDR2 SFDVKD. There are 15 residues in the CDR3. This CDR3 is CATSGNREQVDGYTF. The CDR3 DNA sequence: TGTGCCACCAGTGGGAACAGGGAGCAAGTCGATGGCTACACCTTC.

This clonotype appeared a few times. This sequence joins TRBV15 and TRBJ2-7; tentative D call: TRBD2 (6 bases). V was trimmed by 0 bases and J by 0 bases, leaving 9 bases between them. Looked up from germline, CDR1 is LNHNV and CDR2 is YYDKDF (reference sequence). This CDR3 contains 15 residues. The CDR3 nucleotides read TGTGCCACCAGCAGAGAGAGGGGAGGCTCCTACGAGCAGTACTTC. Its protein product is CATSRERGGSYEQYF.

This clonotype was seen a few times. The CDR3 sequence: CASNPVGAGVSEQYF. The CDR3 coding sequence is TGCGCCAGCAATCCTGTGGGGGCGGGGGTTTCCGAGCAGTACTTC. The chain combines TRBV5-1 with TRBJ2-7; the D gene is possibly TRBD2 (7 bases). The germline CDR1 and CDR2 sequences are SGHRS and YFSETQ. V lost 6 bases, J lost 6 bases, and 22 bases lay in between. The CDR3 totals 15 residues.

The table lists this clonotype with a few counts. The chain uses TRBV18 and TRBJ2-3; D is unresolved. V lost 5 bases and J 4 bases, leaving 13 bases between the germline ends. The CDR3 extends over 14 amino acids. The germline gives CDR1 KGHSH, CDR2 LQKENI. The DNA for the CDR3 is TGTGCCAGCTCAAGCACCCAGGACGCAGATACGCAGTATTTT. Translation gives CASSSTQDADTQYF.

This clonotype was detected many times. The CDR3 DNA follows: TGTGCCAGCAGTTCCGCGGGGGGGGTTGAGACCCAGTACTTC. Translating gives CASSSAGGVETQYF. The J gene is TRBJ2-5, the V gene TRBV12-3 or TRBV12-4, with 9 bases lining up with TRBD2. The length of the CDR3 is 14 residues. The junction had 5 bases not matched to a gene; V was cut back by 4 bases and J by 5 bases.

In this sample, this clonotype turned up many times. This chain connects TRBV15 to TRBJ2-1, with D perhaps TRBD2 (6 bases). The CDR3 sequence is 16 residues long. V dropped 1 base and J dropped 6 bases, with 16 bases sitting between them. CDR1 LNHNV and CDR2 YYDKDF come from the germline V gene (reference sequence). Here the CDR3 reads CATSRGAPDYLNEQFF. Here the CDR3 DNA reads TGTGCCACCAGCAGAGGGGCCCCGGACTATCTCAATGAGCAGTTCTTC.

V gene TRBV5-4 combines with J gene TRBJ2-5; D remains unclear. Per germline, CDR1 SGHNT and CDR2 YYREEE (reference sequence). The V and J ends lost 4 bases and 5 bases respectively, with 12 bases between them. The CDR3 runs 13 residues. The CDR3 DNA sequence: TGTGCCAGCAGCGGGCCGGACCGCGAGACCCAGTACTTC. As protein: CASSGPDRETQYF.

This clonotype has only a few counts. The chain has TRBV19 and TRBJ1-5; TRBD1 might be the D (6 bases). CDR1 and CDR2 from the germline V gene are LNHDA and SQIVND (reference sequence). The V end was cut by 4 bases, the J end by 2 bases, with 18 bases between. This CDR3 comprises 17 residues. CDR3 sequence reads: CASSREWGALGNQPQHF. As DNA, the CDR3 is TGTGCCAGTAGTAGAGAGTGGGGGGCCTTGGGCAATCAGCCCCAGCATTTT.

This clonotype was recorded at least ten times. The chain is built from TRBV7-3 and TRBJ1-1, with D uncertain. The germline CDR1 and CDR2 sequences are SGHTA and FQGTGA. V dropped 5 bases and J dropped 1 base, with 8 bases sitting between them. This CDR3 is 13 amino acids long. CDR3 sequence reads: CASSRDGNTEAFF. The CDR3 DNA sequence: TGTGCCAGCAGCCGCGACGGGAACACTGAAGCTTTCTTT.

This clonotype was recorded at least ten times. The chain is built from TRBV6-1 and TRBJ2-7; the D gene could be TRBD1 or TRBD2 (6 bases each). Germline V CDR1 and CDR2: MNHNS, SASEGT. The CDR3 runs to 15 residues. Between the trimmed V and J ends, which lost 4 bases and 6 bases, there was a span of 19 bases. CDR3 nucleotide sequence: TGTGCCAGCAGTGGAAATCCCTTACAGGGAGGCGAGCAGTACTTC. This codes for CASSGNPLQGGEQYF.

Only a few counts were recorded for this clonotype. The chain employs TRBV6-2 or TRBV6-3 and TRBJ2-3; the D is unclear. V was clipped by 11 bases and J by 2 bases, with 17 bases between them. Germline V gene data show CDR1 as MNHEY and CDR2 as SVGEGT. The CDR3 runs to 14 residues. CDR3 sequence (DNA): TGTGCCGGCATGTATGGCAGATTCACAGATACGCAGTATTTT. This encodes CAGMYGRFTDTQYF.

This chain links TRBV11-3 with TRBJ2-2; D call uncertain. Trimming stripped 3 bases from V and 0 bases from J, with 8 bases between. This CDR3 has 15 residues. The germline V gene has CDR1 SGHNT and CDR2 YENEEA. The CDR3 sequence: CASSLFQSNTGELFF. As DNA, the CDR3 is TGTGCCAGCAGCTTGTTTCAGTCGAACACCGGGGAGCTGTTTTTT.